Below, one T cell receptor (beta chain) is given with its context. The data belong to a study of blood T cell repertoires in COVID-19. Across the study: COVID-19 samples collected from the United States, Italy and Spain covered acute and convalescent phases.

The V gene end was trimmed by 6 bases and the J gene end by 2 bases; junction bases not matched to a gene: 3. CDR3 length: 14 amino acids. The V gene's germline CDR1 is MNHEY and CDR2 SMNVEV (reference sequence). The data were produced by immunoSEQ multiplex PCR, yet TCRdb's version contains in-frame clones alone and is incomplete. Found here are 55,000 to 95,000 clones, around four fifths of them singletons; the top ten hold 1.8%. This rearrangement joins TRBV27 to TRBJ2-5, with 10 bases that match TRBD2. Material: peripheral blood. The TCR sequence derives from a woman aged 55-69 years with acute or convalescent COVID-19. Written as DNA, the CDR3 is TGTGCCAGCAGAGGGACTAGCGTACAAGAGACCCAGTACTTC. This codes for CASRGTSVQETQYF.